These T cell receptor beta chains were read from a single sample in a study of blood T cell repertoires in COVID-19. Using immunoSEQ multiplex PCR, the repertoire was profiled, and TCRdb retains in-frame clones only, with some absent. The sample includes under 100,000 clones, about 84% of them seen just once. Sequenced material: peripheral blood. The receptor set was obtained from a man older than 75 with active or convalescent COVID-19. CDR3s include the opening cysteine and the closing phenylalanine or tryptophan. The order of the fields is CDR3 protein, CDR3 DNA, J gene, D gene, clone size, V gene. D genes are given only for firm matches. A row's size may be missing; if present it is once, few, many or a size class.

CASSQQGTNYGYTF TGTGCCAGTAGTCAACAGGGGACTAACTATGGCTACACCTTC TRBJ1-2 TRBD1 NA TRBV19
CASSPLQRGGSYEQYF TGTGCCAGCTCACCACTTCAGCGGGGAGGATCCTACGAGCAGTACTTC TRBJ2-7 TRBD2 NA TRBV18
CASSSAGFTGELFF TGTGCCAGCAGCTCGGCGGGGTTCACCGGGGAGCTGTTTTTT TRBJ2-2 NA NA TRBV7-3
CASSSGLRSTEAFF TGTGCCAGCAGCTCCGGATTACGGAGCACTGAAGCTTTCTTT TRBJ1-1 NA NA TRBV7-3
CAISGLGIDNSPLHF TGTGCCATCAGTGGTCTCGGGATCGATAATTCACCCCTCCACTTT TRBJ1-6 NA NA TRBV10-3
CSASRTSGGAVETQYF TGCAGTGCTAGTAGGACTAGCGGGGGGGCCGTGGAGACCCAGTACTTC TRBJ2-5 TRBD2 NA TRBV20-1
CASSLGGTGQPQHF TGTGCCAGCAGCTTAGGCGGAACAGGTCAGCCCCAGCATTTT TRBJ1-5 NA few TRBV7-2
CASSPDSGRGSPLHF TGTGCCAGCAGCCCGGACTCCGGGCGGGGTTCACCCCTCCACTTT TRBJ1-6 NA NA TRBV7-9
CASIVAGGLGEQFF TGTGCCAGCATCGTAGCGGGGGGGCTGGGTGAGCAGTTCTTC TRBJ2-1 TRBD2 NA TRBV7-9
CASSDATGYAEKLFF TGTGCCAGCAGTGATGCGACAGGGTACGCTGAAAAACTGTTTTTT TRBJ1-4 TRBD1 NA TRBV6-2/TRBV6-3
CASSPDGGSTEAFF TGTGCCAGCAGCCCAGACGGGGGAAGCACTGAAGCTTTCTTT TRBJ1-1 NA NA TRBV7-9
CASSEARADEKLFF TGCGCCAGCAGTGAGGCCAGGGCGGATGAAAAACTGTTTTTT TRBJ1-4 NA few TRBV10-2
CSASSERYGYTF TGCAGCGCCTCGTCGGAGCGGTATGGCTACACCTTC TRBJ1-2 NA NA TRBV29-1
CASMRSRREKLFF TGTGCCAGCATGAGGAGTCGACGGGAAAAACTGTTTTTT TRBJ1-4 NA NA TRBV6-5
CASSLLGAVTEAFF TGTGCCAGCAGCTTGTTGGGGGCAGTCACTGAAGCTTTCTTT TRBJ1-1 NA once TRBV5-4
CAWSVGQGKSPLHF TGTGCCTGGAGTGTAGGACAGGGTAAATCACCCCTCCACTTT TRBJ1-6 TRBD1 NA TRBV30
CASSLEGGVTEAFF TGTGCCAGCAGCTTAGAGGGGGGGGTCACTGAAGCTTTCTTT TRBJ1-1 NA once TRBV11-2
CASSRQGAGNEQFF TGTGCCAGTAGTAGACAGGGGGCAGGGAATGAGCAGTTCTTC TRBJ2-1 TRBD1 NA TRBV19
CAITSGTTGSNPLGYEQYF TGTGCCATCACCAGTGGGACGACAGGGTCGAATCCCCTCGGCTACGAGCAGTACTTC TRBJ2-7 TRBD1 NA TRBV10-3
CASSSGLRQYF TGTGCCAGCAGTTCAGGGCTAAGGCAGTACTTC TRBJ2-7 NA NA TRBV6-5
CASSIQGGTGNTIYF TGTGCCAGTAGTATCCAGGGAGGCACTGGAAACACCATATATTTT TRBJ1-3 NA few TRBV19
CASSVDPGAGAILDTQYF TGTGCCAGCAGCGTAGATCCGGGCGCGGGCGCTATCCTGGATACGCAGTATTTT TRBJ2-3 NA NA TRBV9
CASSLTAGLAGDNEQFF TGCGCCAGCAGCTTGACCGCCGGACTAGCGGGGGACAATGAGCAGTTCTTC TRBJ2-1 TRBD2 NA TRBV5-1
CAISDGFQLGNQPQHF TGTGCCATCAGTGATGGTTTTCAGTTGGGCAATCAGCCCCAGCATTTT TRBJ1-5 NA NA TRBV10-3
CASSLSLLGYTF TGTGCCAGCAGTTTAAGCTTGCTTGGCTACACCTTC TRBJ1-2 NA NA TRBV12-3/TRBV12-4
CASSLEAQGSYEQYF TGTGCCAGCAGTTTGGAAGCGCAAGGCTCCTACGAGCAGTACTTC TRBJ2-7 NA few TRBV28
CASGRTGDTGELFF TGTGCCAGCGGAAGGACAGGGGACACCGGGGAGCTGTTTTTT TRBJ2-2 TRBD1 NA TRBV6-4
CASSFGQVGGWGYEQYF TGTGCCAGCAGTTTCGGACAGGTTGGGGGGTGGGGGTACGAGCAGTACTTC TRBJ2-7 NA NA TRBV27
CASSLRDRVEGQPQHF TGTGCCAGCTCCCTCAGGGACCGGGTGGAGGGTCAGCCCCAGCATTTT TRBJ1-5 NA NA TRBV18
CASSLAADGNSPLHF TGCGCCAGCAGCTTGGCGGCCGACGGGAATTCACCCCTCCACTTT TRBJ1-6 NA NA TRBV5-1
CASSLQGRETEAFF TGCGCCAGCAGCTTGCAAGGCAGGGAAACTGAAGCTTTCTTT TRBJ1-1 NA once TRBV5-1
CATARTVNTEAFF TGTGCCACGGCGCGGACAGTTAACACTGAAGCTTTCTTT TRBJ1-1 NA NA TRBV10-3
CASSEARTGGFGNTF TGTGCCAGCAGTGAAGCGCGGACAGGGGGCTTTGGCAACACCTTC TRBJ1-2 TRBD1 few TRBV6-1
CASSLARGASQPQHF TGTGCCAGCAGCTTAGCGCGGGGGGCGAGTCAGCCCCAGCATTTT TRBJ1-5 NA NA TRBV7-8
CASSYSGQGGNTIYF TGTGCCAGCAGTTACTCGGGGCAAGGTGGAAACACCATATATTTT TRBJ1-3 NA NA TRBV6-6
CASSQNSPLHF TGTGCCAGCAGCCAGAATTCACCCCTCCACTTT TRBJ1-6 NA NA TRBV7-2
CASSQLDYGYTF TGTGCCAGCTCACAGTTAGACTATGGCTACACCTTC TRBJ1-2 NA once TRBV18
CSVESGGIYNEQFF TGCAGCGTTGAGAGCGGGGGGATCTACAATGAGCAGTTCTTC TRBJ2-1 TRBD2 NA TRBV29-1
CASRQGQEVPYGYTF TGTGCCAGTAGACAGGGACAAGAGGTTCCCTATGGCTACACCTTC TRBJ1-2 NA NA TRBV19
CASKPLAGLSGANVLTF TGTGCCAGTAAGCCCCTAGCGGGACTCTCTGGGGCCAACGTCCTGACTTTC TRBJ2-6 TRBD2 NA TRBV19
CAWSDTGTGGNEQFF TGTGCCTGGAGTGATACGGGGACAGGGGGCAATGAGCAGTTCTTC TRBJ2-1 TRBD1 NA TRBV30
CASSPLRGDVEPQHF TGTGCCAGTAGTCCACTCAGGGGGGATGTAGAGCCCCAGCATTTT TRBJ1-5 TRBD1 NA TRBV19
CASSQGGQSNTEAFF TGCGCCAGCAGCCAAGGGGGGCAGAGCAACACTGAAGCTTTCTTT TRBJ1-1 NA NA TRBV4-3
CAWSRGGPGTDTQYF TGTGCCTGGAGTAGAGGTGGCCCCGGGACAGATACGCAGTATTTT TRBJ2-3 NA NA TRBV30
CASSPTGYGYTF TGTGCCAGCAGCCCAACAGGGTATGGCTACACCTTC TRBJ1-2 NA once TRBV12-3/TRBV12-4
CASSQEGRGSYGYTF TGCGCCAGCAGCCAAGAGGGAAGGGGAAGCTATGGCTACACCTTC TRBJ1-2 NA NA TRBV4-1
CASSSASGDLGTQYF TGTGCCAGCAGCTCGGCTAGCGGGGACCTAGGTACGCAGTATTTT TRBJ2-3 TRBD2 NA TRBV7-9
CASSSPWTGEETQYF TGTGCCAGCAGTTCCCCATGGACAGGGGAAGAGACCCAGTACTTC TRBJ2-5 TRBD1 NA TRBV6-5
CASSNRDRGYNEQFF TGTGCCAGTAGTAACCGGGACAGGGGCTACAATGAGCAGTTCTTC TRBJ2-1 TRBD1 NA TRBV19
CASSDPLDTPRRNEQFF TGCGCCAGCAGTGACCCTCTCGACACCCCAAGAAGGAATGAGCAGTTCTTC TRBJ2-1 NA NA TRBV10-1
CASSSLAGDHVDTQYF TGTGCCAGCAGCTCTCTAGCGGGGGATCATGTGGATACGCAGTATTTT TRBJ2-3 TRBD2 NA TRBV7-8
CASSSTGATEAFF TGTGCCAGCAGCAGTACAGGGGCGACTGAAGCTTTCTTT TRBJ1-1 TRBD1 NA TRBV5-5
CASSHGGLPSYEQYF TGCGCCAGCAGCCACGGGGGACTGCCCTCCTACGAGCAGTACTTC TRBJ2-7 NA few TRBV4-3
CAWSAGTTNTGELFF TGTGCCTGGAGTGCGGGGACTACTAACACCGGGGAGCTGTTTTTT TRBJ2-2 TRBD2 NA TRBV30
CAWSAGGTDNPF TGTGCCTGGAGTGCGGGGGGGACAGATAATCCCTTC TRBJ1-2 TRBD1 few TRBV30
CASSQVSGVGQYF TGCGCCAGCAGCCAAGTTTCGGGGGTGGGGCAGTACTTC TRBJ2-7 NA few TRBV4-3
CASSAGTGANEQFF TGTGCCAGCAGCGCCGGGACAGGGGCCAATGAGCAGTTCTTC TRBJ2-1 TRBD1 NA TRBV5-4
CASVRLANTGELFF TGTGCCAGCGTACGGCTAGCTAACACCGGGGAGCTGTTTTTT TRBJ2-2 NA once TRBV2
CASSIGRTGRSGYGYTF TGTGCCAGTAGTATAGGCCGAACCGGACGCTCAGGGTATGGCTACACCTTC TRBJ1-2 NA few TRBV19
CASSLGGLAGTKNIQYF TGTGCCAGCAGCTTGGGAGGACTAGCGGGGACCAAAAACATTCAGTACTTC TRBJ2-4 TRBD2 NA TRBV5-6